This T cell receptor beta chain stems from a study of blood T cells in healthy people across ages. Russia was home to the donors, healthy Caucasian individuals aged about 6 to 90. The study, taken as a whole, reports: TCR beta diversity per million T cells fell roughly linearly with age.

A second about 6 to 12 cycle PCR used barcoded and J-beta primers. Via MiXCR, TCRdb re-called the 5' RACE reads, giving one row per CDR3 protein. The table has about 1.4 million distinct CDR3 sequences, approximately 59% seen once. Looked up from germline, CDR1 is SGHVS and CDR2 is FNYEAQ. With 1 base removed from V and 5 bases from J, the gap between germline ends came to 9 bases. The CDR3 loop spans 14 amino acids. This clonotype was picked up one time. The antigen remains unidentified. This receptor was identified in a man between 18 and 35 years old in good health. The chain is built from TRBV7-6 and TRBJ1-5, with D possibly matching TRBD1 (6 bases). The sample consisted of blood. CDR3 nucleotides: TGTGCCAGCAGCTTAGGGGGGGCGTATCAGCCCCAGCATTTT. It specifies CASSLGGAYQPQHF. Full variable domain (outside the CDR3, taken from reference TRBV7-6 and TRBJ1-5): GAGVSQSPRYKVTKRGQDVALRCDPISGHVSLYWYRQALGQGPEFLTYFNYEAQQDKSGLPNDRFSAERPEGSISTLTIQRTEQRDSAMYRCASSLGGAYQPQHFGDGTRLSIL.